The 18 T cell receptor beta chains below were found in one sample sequenced in a study of CD8+ T cells in alopecia areata. Treatment given: oral pan-JAK inhibitor, 5-10 mg twice daily. Extracted RNA was reverse transcribed, and the resulting cDNA served as sequencing template. Clones were sequenced by immunoSEQ multiplex PCR, and TCRdb holds only the in-frame ones, with some missing. The data show more than 200,000 clones, around 66% seen once. The sequencing used CD4+ T cells sorted from blood, collected at week 4, from a patient treated with tofacitinib. These receptors came from a human donor with alopecia areata.

This clone was picked up a small number of times. This chain joins TRBV7-6 and TRBJ1-1; D gene unclear. This CDR3 comprises 13 residues. The germline CDR1 and CDR2 sequences are SGHVS and FNYEAQ. V gave up 1 base and J gave up 8 bases, with 11 bases separating them. The DNA of the CDR3 is TGTGCCAGCAGCTTAGGGGCAGCTAAAGAAGCTTTCTTT. It yields the protein CASSLGAAKEAFF.

The V call is TRBV11-1, the J call TRBJ1-5; possibly TRBD1 for D (6 bases). CDR1 and CDR2 (germline): SGHAT, FQDESV (reference sequence). Between the trimmed V and J ends, which lost 5 bases and 7 bases, there was a span of 12 bases. The CDR3 spans 13 residues. CDR3 DNA: TGTGCCAGCAGCCCAGGGGATGAGCAGCCCCAGCATTTT. It yields the protein CASSPGDEQPQHF.

Only a few counts were recorded for this clone. V usage is TRBV29-1 and J usage is TRBJ2-5; no firm D call. This CDR3 is built from 15 residues. Per the germline V gene, CDR1 is SQVTM and CDR2 is ANQGSEA. Trimming took off 0 bases at V and 5 bases at J, with 16 bases between the two ends. The CDR3 loop reads CSVEDATPRRETQYF. As DNA, the CDR3 is TGCAGCGTTGAAGATGCGACCCCCCGTCGGGAGACCCAGTACTTC.

The V and J genes are TRBV7-2 and TRBJ2-3, with D unresolved. This CDR3 has 14 amino acids. V lost 2 bases, J lost 6 bases, and 12 bases lay in between. Germline V gene lookup returns CDR1 SGHTA and CDR2 FQGNSA. CDR3 bases: TGTGCCAGCAGCTTAAATATGGGTGGTGATACGCAGTATTTT. The encoded protein is CASSLNMGGDTQYF.

This chain joins TRBV30 and TRBJ2-7; D is undetermined. V was shortened by 4 bases and J by 12 bases, with 16 bases between the two germline ends. Looked up from germline, CDR1 is GTSNPN and CDR2 is SVGIG (reference sequence). The CDR3 extends over 11 amino acids. The CDR3 coding sequence is TGTGCCTGGATTATCGGCGAGACCTCGTACTTC. The encoded protein is CAWIIGETSYF.

This chain joins TRBV4-3 and TRBJ1-2, with 7 bases matching TRBD1. The CDR3 totals 15 residues. V shed 3 bases and J 5 bases; nucleotides not matched to a gene: 9. Germline CDR1 LGHNA, CDR2 YSLEER. The CDR3 here is CASSHYGTDEYGYTF. The CDR3 DNA is TGCGCCAGCAGCCATTATGGGACAGATGAATATGGCTACACCTTC.

The chain couples TRBV19 to TRBJ2-7; D could derive from TRBD1 or TRBD2 (5 bases each). Trimming stripped 6 bases from V and 2 bases from J, with 20 bases between. The CDR3 length is 16 residues. Germline CDR1 and CDR2: LNHDA and SQIVND (reference sequence). The CDR3 sequence is CASSPPPGRTAYEQYF. The CDR3 DNA reads TGTGCCAGTAGCCCACCGCCGGGACGTACCGCCTACGAGCAGTACTTC.

The CDR3: CASTPRGSQNTEAFF. Written as DNA, the CDR3 is TGTGCCAGCACCCCTCGAGGGTCTCAGAACACTGAAGCTTTCTTT. The genes are TRBV9 and TRBJ1-1; D not certain. V shed 6 bases and J shed 1 base, with 16 bases lying between them. Germline CDR1 reads SGDLS; CDR2 reads YYNGEE. The CDR3 is 15 amino acids. Full variable domain (rest looked up from reference TRBV9 and TRBJ1-1): DSGVTQTPKHLITATGQRVTLRCSPRSGDLSVYWYQQSLDQGLQFLIQYYNGEERAKGNILERFSAQQFPDLHSELNLSSLELGDSALYFCASTPRGSQNTEAFFGQGTRLTVV.

V usage is TRBV9 and J usage is TRBJ2-3; no reliable D call. In germline, CDR1 is SGDLS, CDR2 YYNGEE. The CDR3 is 16 amino acids. Trimming left V 0 bases short and J 2 bases short, with 13 bases between. The CDR3 nucleotides read TGTGCCAGCAGCGTAGCTCCGTGGGCCAACACAGATACGCAGTATTTT. Encoded protein: CASSVAPWANTDTQYF.

This chain links TRBV19 with TRBJ1-6; possibly TRBD1 for D (6 bases). CDR3 length equals 14 residues. V lost 5 bases, J lost 9 bases, and 14 bases lay in between. Germline V gene data show CDR1 as LNHDA and CDR2 as SQIVND (reference sequence). The CDR3 loop reads CASSPQGSGSPLHF. The CDR3 bases are TGTGCCAGTAGTCCCCAGGGGTCTGGTTCACCCCTCCACTTT.

Notes on this clone: In the same sample, other DNA sequences code for this CDR3. The V call is TRBV4-3, the J call TRBJ2-5; possibly TRBD1 or TRBD2 for D (5 bases each). The CDR3 extends over 13 amino acids. CDR1 and CDR2 (germline): LGHNA, YSLEER. The V end lost 0 bases, the J end lost 5 bases, and 7 bases lay between the germline ends. The CDR3 DNA reads TGCGCCAGCAGCCAAGATCGGGGCGAGACCCAGTACTTC. The encoded protein is CASSQDRGETQYF.

This clone was counted between two and nine times. The chain employs TRBV7-9 and TRBJ1-1; D may be TRBD1 (6 bases). The V end was cut by 6 bases, the J end by 1 base, with 18 bases between. The CDR3 consists of 16 residues. Per the germline V gene, CDR1 is SEHNR and CDR2 is FQNEAQ (reference sequence). The CDR3 DNA reads as TGTGCCAGCAGACCTGTCTGGGGACAAACGAACACTGAAGCTTTCTTT. This translates into CASRPVWGQTNTEAFF.

This CDR3 reads CSVIDTSYGYTF. CDR3 in DNA: TGCAGCGTTATAGACACCTCCTATGGCTACACCTTC. J is TRBJ1-2 and V is TRBV29-1, with D unresolved. Trimming shortened V by 5 bases and J by 4 bases, and 11 bases separated the two germline ends. The CDR3 has 12 amino acids. Germline V lookup: CDR1 SQVTM, CDR2 ANQGSEA.

The V and J genes are TRBV5-1 and TRBJ2-3, with 8 bases that match TRBD2. This CDR3 region has 16 residues. Germline V gives CDR1 SGHRS, CDR2 YFSETQ. Unmatched junction bases numbered 7, after V lost 0 bases and J lost 4 bases. The CDR3 loop is CASSLGRTSSADTQYF. The CDR3 coding sequence is TGCGCCAGCAGCTTGGGCCGGACTAGCAGCGCAGATACGCAGTATTTT.

The chain has TRBV7-9 and TRBJ1-5, with a weak D call TRBD1 (5 bases). The CDR3 spans 18 residues. Germline CDR1 is SEHNR and CDR2 is FQNEAQ (reference sequence). Trimming took off 0 bases at V and 4 bases at J, with 19 bases between the two ends. CDR3 coding DNA: TGTGCCAGCAGCTTAGCGGAGGGGCCCGGCAGTCGGAATCAGCCCCAGCATTTT. It encodes CASSLAEGPGSRNQPQHF.

The chain carries TRBV29-1 and TRBJ2-5; 11 positions match TRBD2. With 4 bases clipped from V and 1 base from J, the junction kept 5 bases outside the gene matches. Germline CDR1 and CDR2: SQVTM and ANQGSEA. The CDR3 loop spans 15 amino acids. As DNA, the CDR3 is TGCAGCGTTGTTCTAGCGGGGGGCTTCCAAGAGACCCAGTACTTC. As protein: CSVVLAGGFQETQYF.

The chain recombines TRBV25-1 with TRBJ2-1, with TRBD1 matching 10 bases. The CDR3 covers 17 residues. The junction had 5 bases not matched to a gene; V was cut back by 0 bases and J by 3 bases. Germline V gene data show CDR1 as MGHDK and CDR2 as SYGVNS. CDR3 loop: CASSEYPGQGGYNEQFF. The CDR3 DNA is TGTGCCAGCAGTGAATACCCCGGACAGGGGGGCTACAATGAGCAGTTCTTC.

This chain uses TRBV20-1 with TRBJ2-7, with unresolved D. The V end was cut by 3 bases, the J end by 7 bases, with 7 bases between. The CDR3 contains 10 residues. CDR1 DFQATT and CDR2 SNEGSKA come from the germline V gene (reference sequence). In DNA form, the CDR3 reads TGCAGTGCTAGGGAAGAAGAGCAGTACTTC. Translating it yields CSAREEEQYF.